These 13 T cell receptor beta chains originate from one sample sequenced in a study of Tregs in tolerant kidney transplant recipients. Mixed chimerism was transient after nonmyeloablative marrow transplants from related graft donors. Assay: immunoSEQ multiplex PCR; the TCRdb copy retains only in-frame clones and omits some. Here the sample spans roughly 50,000 clones, approximately 90% being singletons. The specimen comprised CD8+ T cells from blood (PBMCs), sampled 12 months after the transplant. The source of these receptors is a human patient who received a combined kidney and bone marrow transplant. Some T cells may have originated in the graft donor.

This chain connects TRBV11-1 to TRBJ2-7; TRBD1 matches at 7 bases. The CDR3 is 12 residues long. V gave up 7 bases and J gave up 4 bases; unmatched junction bases: 4. The V gene's germline CDR1 is SGHAT and CDR2 FQDESV (reference sequence). The CDR3 loop reads CASTLTGYEQYF. CDR3 sequence (DNA): TGTGCCAGCACCCTGACAGGGTACGAGCAGTACTTC. Full variable domain (outside the CDR3, taken from reference TRBV11-1 and TRBJ2-7): EAEVAQSPRYKITEKSQAVAFWCDPISGHATLYWYRQILGQGPELLVQFQDESVVDDSQLPKDRFSAERLKGVDSTLKIQPAELGDSAMYLCASTLTGYEQYFGPGTRLTVT.

The CDR3 loop is CASSEAQVTSNQPQHF. The CDR3 DNA follows: TGTGCCAGCAGTGAAGCGCAGGTCACCAGCAATCAGCCCCAGCATTTT. J is TRBJ1-5 and V is TRBV2; D not certain. This CDR3 contains 16 residues. V dropped 0 bases and J dropped 1 base, with 10 bases sitting between them. Per germline, CDR1 SNHLY and CDR2 FYNNEI.

This clone was observed a handful of times. This chain links TRBV5-1 with TRBJ1-2; TRBD1 matches at 8 bases. Germline trimming cut 4 bases from V and 4 bases from J; bases unmatched to any gene: 12. CDR1 and CDR2 from the germline V gene are SGHRS and YFSETQ. This CDR3 region has 16 residues. CDR3 loop: CASSLSPGQGSYGYTF. The CDR3 DNA reads as TGCGCCAGCAGCCTGAGCCCAGGACAGGGCAGCTATGGCTACACCTTC.

The chain joins TRBV6-5 to TRBJ2-3; D is unresolved. The germline V gene encodes CDR1 MNHEY and CDR2 SVGAGI. V lost 5 bases and J 4 bases, leaving 13 bases between the germline ends. This CDR3 spans 14 amino acids. CDR3 sequence: CASSPLSPADTQYF. Written as DNA, the CDR3 is TGTGCCAGCAGTCCACTGTCCCCGGCAGATACGCAGTATTTT.

CDR3 nucleotide sequence: TGCGCCAGCAGCGACGGGACTAGCGGCACAGATACGCAGTATTTT. This translates into CASSDGTSGTDTQYF. The chain links TRBV4-3 to TRBJ2-3; the match to TRBD2 covers 10 bases. The germline V gene encodes CDR1 LGHNA and CDR2 YSLEER. With 5 bases clipped from V and 1 base from J, the junction kept 3 bases outside the gene matches. This CDR3 has 15 residues.

CDR3 in DNA: TGTGCCGTGCGGGACAGGGGGCTCAATGAGCAGTTCTTC. Translated: CAVRDRGLNEQFF. The chain carries TRBV11-2 and TRBJ2-1; 12 nucleotides line up with TRBD1. Germline assignment: CDR1 SGHAT and CDR2 FQNNGV. The J segment lost 6 bases and the V segment lost 11 bases, leaving 5 bases of the junction unmatched. The CDR3 runs 13 residues.

The rearrangement joins TRBV13 to TRBJ2-7; D unresolved. CDR1 is PRHDT and CDR2 is FYEKMQ in the germline V gene (reference sequence). V lost 6 bases to trimming and J lost 4 bases, with 10 bases between them. This CDR3 is built from 12 residues. The CDR3 DNA reads as TGTGCCAGCAGTTCAGACATGTACGAGCAGTACTTC. Its protein is CASSSDMYEQYF.

The gene calls are TRBV9 and TRBJ2-7, with TRBD2 identical over 9 bases. Germline V CDR1 and CDR2: SGDLS, YYNGEE. The CDR3 is 18 amino acids. V lost 4 bases to trimming and J lost 3 bases; unmatched junction nucleotides: 17. The DNA of the CDR3 is TGTGCCAGCAGCTCAAGCTTGGGCCGGATAGCGGGAGACTACGAGCAGTACTTC. It codes for CASSSSLGRIAGDYEQYF. Supplemented by reference TRBV9 and TRBJ2-7, the full variable domain reads DSGVTQTPKHLITATGQRVTLRCSPRSGDLSVYWYQQSLDQGLQFLIQYYNGEERAKGNILERFSAQQFPDLHSELNLSSLELGDSALYFCASSSSLGRIAGDYEQYFGPGTRLTVT.

The CDR3 DNA sequence: TGTGCCAGCAGCCCTGGGACTAGCGGGGAAACTCCGTACCAAGAGACCCAGTACTTC. Translation gives CASSPGTSGETPYQETQYF. The V and J genes are TRBV7-3 and TRBJ2-5, with 13 bases identical to TRBD2. Germline V gives CDR1 SGHTA, CDR2 FQGTGA. The V segment lost 5 bases and the J segment 0 bases; nucleotides outside the gene matches: 12. The CDR3 runs to 19 residues.

CDR3 in amino acids: CASQLRGGRGTGELFF. The CDR3 DNA is TGTGCCAGCCAGTTGCGGGGGGGCCGCGGCACCGGGGAGCTGTTTTTT. The chain recombines TRBV28 with TRBJ2-2, with 9 bases aligning to TRBD2. The CDR3 totals 16 residues. Germline CDR1 MDHEN, CDR2 SYDVKM. V dropped 8 bases and J dropped 4; count of bases not matched to a gene: 11.

The V and J genes are TRBV9 and TRBJ2-3; tentative D call: TRBD1 (6 bases). The CDR3 sequence is 15 residues long. Between the trimmed V and J ends, which lost 2 bases and 4 bases, there was a span of 14 bases. The germline gives CDR1 SGDLS, CDR2 YYNGEE. This chain's CDR3 is CASSVTGTLADTQYF. CDR3 nucleotides: TGTGCCAGCAGCGTCACCGGGACACTGGCAGATACGCAGTATTTT.

The rearrangement links TRBV28 to TRBJ1-1, with D perhaps matching TRBD1 (5 bases). CDR3 length: 14 residues. V lost 2 bases, J lost 2 bases, and 9 bases lay in between. Looked up from germline, CDR1 is MDHEN and CDR2 is SYDVKM. This CDR3 is CASSLRQYNTEAFF. The CDR3 nucleotides read TGTGCCAGCAGTTTAAGACAGTACAACACTGAAGCTTTCTTT.

This chain links TRBV19 with TRBJ1-1, with a weak D call TRBD1 (6 bases). V was cut by 7 bases and J by 2 bases, with 14 bases left in between. CDR3 length equals 14 residues. CDR1 LNHDA and CDR2 SQIVND come from the germline V gene (reference sequence). CDR3 amino acids: CASTPVGGNTEAFF. CDR3 sequence (DNA): TGTGCCAGTACTCCGGTAGGGGGAAACACTGAAGCTTTCTTT.